This is a list of T cell receptor beta chains from one sample in a study of early T cells in non-severe SARS-CoV-2 infection. One entry per CDR3 protein results from TCRdb running MiXCR on the 5' RACE reads. The sample lists tens of thousands of distinct CDR3 sequences, over 3.5% occurring once. Sequencing used whole blood. These receptors were obtained from an adult who was a healthcare worker with PCR-confirmed SARS-CoV-2 infection or an uninfected control (not recorded which). Each CDR3 is given with its conserved first and last residue. A D gene is named only where the DNA matches it firmly. Clone size reads once, few, many, or a class if the clone is expanded.

CDR3 DNA,CDR3 protein,V gene,clone size,J gene,D gene,CDR3 length
TGTGCCAGCAGTCAGAGGTTCGAGCAGCCCCAGCATTTT,CASSQRFEQPQHF,TRBV12-3/TRBV12-4,many,TRBJ1-5,NA,13
TGTGCCAGTAGTATTGCCGCAACGGAAGAAAAACTGTTTTTT,CASSIAATEEKLFF,TRBV19,many,TRBJ1-4,NA,14
TGCAGCGCTCGAGCAGCGGGGGGGCAAGCAGATACGCAGTATTTT,CSARAAGGQADTQYF,TRBV29-1,many,TRBJ2-3,TRBD2,15
TGTGCCAGCAGCCCGCTCCCGGGTCCCTTCTCTGGGGCCAACGTCCTGACTTTC,CASSPLPGPFSGANVLTF,TRBV7-3,few,TRBJ2-6,NA,18
TGCGCCAGCGGAAAAGCGGAAAGCACAGATACGCAGTATTTT,CASGKAESTDTQYF,TRBV5-1,many,TRBJ2-3,NA,14
TGCGCCAGCACACGGGGGTCCAGCTTGAACACCGGGGAGCTGTTTTTT,CASTRGSSLNTGELFF,TRBV5-1,few,TRBJ2-2,NA,16
TGCGCCAGCAGCTTGGGTCAGAACTCTAAGTTTGGCTACACCTTC,CASSLGQNSKFGYTF,TRBV5-1,many,TRBJ1-2,NA,15
TGTGCCAGCTCACCAGAGGACAATCAGCCCCAGCATTTT,CASSPEDNQPQHF,TRBV18,many,TRBJ1-5,NA,13
TGTGCCAGCAGTGGATCATCCTACGAGCAGTACTTC,CASSGSSYEQYF,TRBV28,many,TRBJ2-7,NA,12
TGTGCCAGCAGCCAAGGTATACTCGACGAGGGTGCAGATACGCAGTATTTT,CASSQGILDEGADTQYF,TRBV3-1,many,TRBJ2-3,NA,17
TGTGCCAGTAGTATAGGGGTGGAGGAGACCCAGTACTTC,CASSIGVEETQYF,TRBV19,many,TRBJ2-5,NA,13
TGTGCCAGCAGCTTTTTGAGGGCTCCGAACACTGAAGCTTTCTTT,CASSFLRAPNTEAFF,TRBV7-8,many,TRBJ1-1,NA,15
TGTGCCAGCAGCCCAACCTCCTATAATTCACCCCTCCACTTT,CASSPTSYNSPLHF,TRBV7-8,few,TRBJ1-6,NA,14
TGCAGTGCTAGGAGGACTAGCCCGCGGGGGGAGCTGTTTTTT,CSARRTSPRGELFF,TRBV20-1,many,TRBJ2-2,TRBD2,14
TGTGCCAGCAGTCCCGACGGGTTGGCTGGGGCCAACGTCCTGACTTTC,CASSPDGLAGANVLTF,TRBV12-3/TRBV12-4,many,TRBJ2-6,NA,16
TGTGCCATCAGGACGAGCGGGGAAGGGGAGACCCAGTACTTC,CAIRTSGEGETQYF,TRBV10-3,many,TRBJ2-5,TRBD2,14
TGCGCCAGCAGCTCACCGGGACCTACTGAGCAGTTCTTC,CASSSPGPTEQFF,TRBV5-1,many,TRBJ2-1,NA,13
TGCGCCAGCAGCTCAATAACGGGACCCAAAAGAGAGACCCAGTACTTC,CASSSITGPKRETQYF,TRBV5-1,many,TRBJ2-5,NA,16
TGTGCCAGCAGCTCCCGGACAGGGACCGAGCAGTACTTC,CASSSRTGTEQYF,TRBV7-2,many,TRBJ2-7,TRBD1,13
TGTGCCAGCAGTCTGACGGTAGGGACACCATACGAGCAGTACTTC,CASSLTVGTPYEQYF,TRBV6-1,few,TRBJ2-7,NA,15
TGCAGTGCTAGTAGTTGGGGAGACAGGGGGCCTCTTTACGAGCAGTACTTC,CSASSWGDRGPLYEQYF,TRBV20-1,many,TRBJ2-7,TRBD1,17
TGTGCCAGCAGTATCACAGATACGCAGTATTTT,CASSITDTQYF,TRBV28,many,TRBJ2-3,NA,11
TGCAGTGCTAGAACCTTTACGGGAGGAAACACCATATATTTT,CSARTFTGGNTIYF,TRBV20-1,medium-sized,TRBJ1-3,NA,14
TGTGCCAGCAGTTTAATGAGCCCCGGGGGAGATACGCAGTATTTT,CASSLMSPGGDTQYF,TRBV12-3/TRBV12-4,many,TRBJ2-3,NA,15